This T cell receptor (beta chain) was identified during a study of blood T cell repertoires in COVID-19. Using immunoSEQ multiplex PCR, the repertoire was profiled, and TCRdb retains in-frame clones only, with some absent. The sample yields approximately 100,000 clones, about 90% seen once. A remark on this clone: The junction differs from germline at one of its ends, possibly a read error.

CDR3 size: 14 residues. In germline, CDR1 is SGHVS, CDR2 FNYEAQ. The sequenced sample was peripheral blood. The rearrangement links TRBV7-6 to TRBJ1-2; TRBD1 is a possible D gene (5 bases). The TCR comes from a human donor with COVID-19, enrolled during active disease. The donor label of this sample is uncertain. CDR3 loop: CASSLADRKYGYTF. The CDR3 nucleotides read TGTGCCAGCAGCCTAGCCGACAGAAAGTATGGCTACACCTTC.